The source of this TCR beta chain is a study of identical twins. Each CDR3 protein gets one entry after TCRdb re-called the 5' RACE reads with MiXCR. The sample has 400,000 to 650,000 distinct CDR3 sequences; approximately 22% are singletons. This CDR3 is built from 12 residues. In germline, CDR1 is SNHLY, CDR2 FYNNEI. Trimming removed 3 bases at V and 4 bases at J, with 5 bases between. These data also formed part of another study, on T cells expressing NK-cell markers. This second report adds: The authors sequenced eight donors, of whom seven were HCMV-seropositive and one was seronegative.

The chain recombines TRBV2 with TRBJ2-3; D ambiguous. The TCR was taken from a woman younger than 35 in good health. Sequenced: CD4+ T cells sorted from blood. CDR3 nucleotides: TGTGCCAGCAGTGACCGGGCAGATACGCAGTATTTT. Its protein is CASSDRADTQYF. Full variable domain (outside the CDR3, taken from reference TRBV2 and TRBJ2-3): EPEVTQTPSHQVTQMGQEVILRCVPISNHLYFYWYRQILGQKVEFLVSFYNNEISEKSEIFDDQFSVERPDGSNFTLKIRSTKLEDSAMYFCASSDRADTQYFGPGTRLTVL.